The clone carrying this TCR beta chain was picked up a small number of times. Its target is unknown. The data were obtained in a study of cytomegalovirus exposure and HLA in healthy donors. Study background: Drawn from HLA-typed donors, tens of millions of unique TCRs were held in an early data release. Points from the study as a whole: Later analysis identified about 18,000 TCR beta sequences associated with HLA alleles, using a false discovery rate threshold of 0.05. According to an earlier analysis, most TCR beta V segments yielded productive rearrangements about 87% or about 30% of the time. It was reported in a later analysis that an Asian-associated ancestry cluster showed fewer N-insertions than the 666-donor mean.

Germline lookup yields CDR1 LNHDA and CDR2 SQIVND (reference sequence). The CDR3 sequence is 15 residues long. The ends lost 2 bases at V and 2 bases at J; junction bases unmatched: 2. Primers included in the PCR were 60 Vbeta and 13 Jbeta primers. TCRdb's table, derived via immunoSEQ multiplex PCR, lists solely in-frame clones and lacks some. This table has approximately 100,000 clones, over 8% appearing once. The receptor was isolated from a man aged 50-60 years in good health and CMV-seropositive. Sample: PBMCs. The rearrangement links TRBV19 to TRBJ2-1; 8 bases are shared with TRBD2. Written as DNA, the CDR3 is TGTGCCAGTAGTATAAGCGGGAGTCCCTACAATGAGCAGTTCTTC. Residues: CASSISGSPYNEQFF.